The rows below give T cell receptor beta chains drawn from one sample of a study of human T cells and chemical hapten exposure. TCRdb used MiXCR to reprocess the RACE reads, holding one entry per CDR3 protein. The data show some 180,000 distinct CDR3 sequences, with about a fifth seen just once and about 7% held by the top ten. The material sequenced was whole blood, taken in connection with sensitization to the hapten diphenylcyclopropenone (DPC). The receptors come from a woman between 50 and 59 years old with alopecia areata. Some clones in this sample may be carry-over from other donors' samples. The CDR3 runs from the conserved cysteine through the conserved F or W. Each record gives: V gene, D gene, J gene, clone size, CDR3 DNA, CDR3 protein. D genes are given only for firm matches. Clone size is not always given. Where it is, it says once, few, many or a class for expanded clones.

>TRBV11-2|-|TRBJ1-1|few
TGTGCCAGCACCTCAACGGTGAACACTGAAGCTTTCTTT
CASTSTVNTEAFF
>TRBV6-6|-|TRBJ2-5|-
TGTGCCAGCAGCGAGAACGGGCTAGCGAGAGAGACCCAGTACTTC
CASSENGLARETQYF
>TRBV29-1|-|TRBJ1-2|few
TGCAGCGTTGTATCGGGGGCTGGTGGCTACACCTTC
CSVVSGAGGYTF
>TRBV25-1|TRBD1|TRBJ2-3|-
TGTGCCAGCAGCCAGACAGGGCTGCGAGATACGCAGTATTTT
CASSQTGLRDTQYF
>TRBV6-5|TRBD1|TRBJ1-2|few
TGTGCCAGCAGCGGGACAGGGAAACGAGGCTACACCTTC
CASSGTGKRGYTF
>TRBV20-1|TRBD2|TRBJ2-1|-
TGCAGTGCTGGAACAGCGGGAGAGGGAGGGTATTACAATGAGCAGTTCTTC
CSAGTAGEGGYYNEQFF
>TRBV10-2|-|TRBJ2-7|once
TGCGCCACCGCTAAGGGGCAGTCCTACGAGCAGTACTTC
CATAKGQSYEQYF
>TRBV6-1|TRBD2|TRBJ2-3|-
TGTGCCAGCAGTACCGTGACTAGCTCCACGGATACGCAGTATTTT
CASSTVTSSTDTQYF
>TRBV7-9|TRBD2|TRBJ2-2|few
TGTGCCAGCAGCCAGACTAGCGCCTTTGGCGGGGAGCTGTTTTTT
CASSQTSAFGGELFF
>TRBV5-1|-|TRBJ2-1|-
TGCGCCAGCAGCTTCCTTCCAAAAGGGAATAAGCAGTTCTTC
CASSFLPKGNKQFF
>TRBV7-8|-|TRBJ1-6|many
TGTGCCAGCAGCCCCCTTTTAATGGCGAGCTCCTATAATTCACCCCTCCACTTT
CASSPLLMASSYNSPLHF